This entry features one T cell receptor beta chain sequence. Its antigen remains unidentified. The data originate from a study of cytomegalovirus exposure and HLA in healthy donors. General observations from the study: One variant, a missense change in DCLRE1C, was linked in a later analysis to TCR beta V- and J-gene trimming.

Use of 60 Vbeta and 13 Jbeta primers characterized the PCR. Measured with immunoSEQ multiplex PCR; TCRdb has only the in-frame clones, and not every one. The table records roughly 100,000 clones, roughly three quarters of them present only once. Trimming pared 2 bases from V and 0 bases from J, leaving 10 bases between. The CDR3 runs 15 residues. Germline V gene sequence: CDR1 SGHVS, CDR2 FQNEAQ. The receptor was isolated from a man aged 35-49 years in good health and CMV-seropositive. The material sequenced was PBMCs. The chain has TRBV7-8 and TRBJ1-1; D may be TRBD1 (5 bases). DNA for the CDR3: TGTGCCAGCAGCTTAAACGCGGACATGAACACTGAAGCTTTCTTT. Protein: CASSLNADMNTEAFF.